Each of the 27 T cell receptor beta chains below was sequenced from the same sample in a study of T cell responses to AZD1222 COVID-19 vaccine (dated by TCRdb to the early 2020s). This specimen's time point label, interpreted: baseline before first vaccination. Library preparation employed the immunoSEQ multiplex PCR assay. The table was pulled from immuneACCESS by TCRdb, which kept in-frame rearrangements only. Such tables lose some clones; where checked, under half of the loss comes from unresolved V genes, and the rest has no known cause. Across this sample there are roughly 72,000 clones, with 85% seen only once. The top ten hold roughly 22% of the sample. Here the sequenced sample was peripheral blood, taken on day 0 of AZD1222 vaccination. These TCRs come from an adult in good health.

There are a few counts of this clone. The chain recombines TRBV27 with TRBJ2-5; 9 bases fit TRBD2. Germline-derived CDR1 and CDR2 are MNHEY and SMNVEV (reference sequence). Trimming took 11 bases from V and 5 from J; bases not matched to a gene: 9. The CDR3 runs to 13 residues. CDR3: CAVWGGGVETQYF. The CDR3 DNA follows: TGTGCCGTCTGGGGCGGGGGGGTGGAGACCCAGTACTTC.

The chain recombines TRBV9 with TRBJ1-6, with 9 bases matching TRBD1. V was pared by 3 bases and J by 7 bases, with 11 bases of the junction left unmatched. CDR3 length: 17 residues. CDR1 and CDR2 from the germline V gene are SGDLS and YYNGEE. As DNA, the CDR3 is TGTGCCAGCAGCGCCAACCCGGGACAGGGTGCCAATTCACCCCTCCACTTT. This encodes CASSANPGQGANSPLHF.

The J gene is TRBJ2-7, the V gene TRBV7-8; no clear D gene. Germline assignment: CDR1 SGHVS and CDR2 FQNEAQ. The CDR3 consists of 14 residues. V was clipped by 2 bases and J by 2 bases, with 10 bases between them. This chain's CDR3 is CASSLKVGTYEQYF. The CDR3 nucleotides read TGTGCCAGCAGCTTAAAGGTGGGCACCTACGAGCAGTACTTC. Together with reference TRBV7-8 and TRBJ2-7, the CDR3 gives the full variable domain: GAGVSQSPRYKVAKRGQDVALRCDPISGHVSLFWYQQALGQGPEFLTYFQNEAQLDKSGLPSDRFFAERPEGSVSTLKIQRTQQEDSAVYLCASSLKVGTYEQYFGPGTRLTVT.

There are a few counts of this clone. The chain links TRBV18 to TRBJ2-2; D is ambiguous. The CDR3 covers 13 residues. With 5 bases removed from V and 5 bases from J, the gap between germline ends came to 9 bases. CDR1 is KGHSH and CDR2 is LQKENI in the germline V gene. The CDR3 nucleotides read TGTGCCAGCTCAGATACAGCGACCGGGGAGCTGTTTTTT. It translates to CASSDTATGELFF.

The CDR3 loop is CASSLVASDETQYF. CDR3 nucleotide sequence: TGCGCCAGCAGCTTGGTGGCTAGCGACGAGACCCAGTACTTC. The chain combines TRBV5-1 with TRBJ2-5; D perhaps matches TRBD2 (6 bases). CDR1 SGHRS and CDR2 YFSETQ come from the germline V gene. Trimming left V 0 bases short and J 5 bases short, with 11 bases between. This CDR3 region has 14 residues.

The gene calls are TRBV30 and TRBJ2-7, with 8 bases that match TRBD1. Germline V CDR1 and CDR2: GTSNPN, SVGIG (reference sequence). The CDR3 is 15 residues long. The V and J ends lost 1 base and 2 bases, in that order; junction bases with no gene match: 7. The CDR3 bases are TGTGCCTGGAGTGGGGGGGACAGGCGAACCTACGAGCAGTACTTC. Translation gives CAWSGGDRRTYEQYF.

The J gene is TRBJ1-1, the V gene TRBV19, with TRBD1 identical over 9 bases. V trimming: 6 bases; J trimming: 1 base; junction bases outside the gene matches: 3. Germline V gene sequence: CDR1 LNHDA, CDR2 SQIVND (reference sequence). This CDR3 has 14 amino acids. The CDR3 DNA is TGTGCCAGTAGAGGGGGACAGGGGAACACTGAAGCTTTCTTT. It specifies CASRGGQGNTEAFF.

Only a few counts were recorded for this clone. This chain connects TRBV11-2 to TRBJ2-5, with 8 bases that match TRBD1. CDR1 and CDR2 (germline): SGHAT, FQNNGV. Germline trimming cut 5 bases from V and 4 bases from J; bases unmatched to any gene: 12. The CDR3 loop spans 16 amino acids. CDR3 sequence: CASSPRTGRMIETQYF. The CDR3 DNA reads TGTGCCAGCAGCCCAAGGACAGGGAGGATGATAGAGACCCAGTACTTC.

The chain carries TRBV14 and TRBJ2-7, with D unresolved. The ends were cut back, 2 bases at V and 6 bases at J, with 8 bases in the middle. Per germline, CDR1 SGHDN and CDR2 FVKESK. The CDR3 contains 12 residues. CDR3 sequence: CASSQSWAEQYF. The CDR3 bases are TGTGCCAGCAGCCAAAGTTGGGCCGAGCAGTACTTC.

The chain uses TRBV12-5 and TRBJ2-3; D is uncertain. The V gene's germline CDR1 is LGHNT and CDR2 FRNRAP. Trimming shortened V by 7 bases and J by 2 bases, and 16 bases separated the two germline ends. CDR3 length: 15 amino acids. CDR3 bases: TGTGCTAGTGCCGCGACCAAGTGGGCCACAGATACGCAGTATTTT. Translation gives CASAATKWATDTQYF.

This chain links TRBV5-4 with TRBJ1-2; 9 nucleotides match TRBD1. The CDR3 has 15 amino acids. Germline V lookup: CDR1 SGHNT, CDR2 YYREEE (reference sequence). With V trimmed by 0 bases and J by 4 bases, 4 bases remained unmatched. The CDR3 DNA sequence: TGTGCCAGCAGCTTGGGGACAGGGGACATCTATGGCTACACCTTC. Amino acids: CASSLGTGDIYGYTF.

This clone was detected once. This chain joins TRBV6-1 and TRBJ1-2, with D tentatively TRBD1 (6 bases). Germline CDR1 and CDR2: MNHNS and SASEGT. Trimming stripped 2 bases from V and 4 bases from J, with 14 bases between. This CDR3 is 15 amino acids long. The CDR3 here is CASSEWAGAGYGYTF. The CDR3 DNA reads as TGTGCCAGCAGTGAATGGGCAGGGGCAGGCTATGGCTACACCTTC.

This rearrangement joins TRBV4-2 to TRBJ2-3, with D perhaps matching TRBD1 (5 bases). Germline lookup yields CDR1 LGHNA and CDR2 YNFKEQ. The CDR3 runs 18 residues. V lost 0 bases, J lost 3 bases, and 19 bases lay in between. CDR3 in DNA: TGTGCCAGCAGCCAAGAAGCTTTTTTAGGGCAGGGAACAGATACGCAGTATTTT. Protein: CASSQEAFLGQGTDTQYF.

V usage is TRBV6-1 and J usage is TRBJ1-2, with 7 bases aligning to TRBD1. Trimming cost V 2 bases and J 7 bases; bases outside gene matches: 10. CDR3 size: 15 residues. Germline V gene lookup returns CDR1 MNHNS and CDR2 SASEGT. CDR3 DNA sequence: TGTGCCAGCAGTGAACGAGTCAGGGGGGGAGGTGGCTACACCTTC. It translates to CASSERVRGGGGYTF.

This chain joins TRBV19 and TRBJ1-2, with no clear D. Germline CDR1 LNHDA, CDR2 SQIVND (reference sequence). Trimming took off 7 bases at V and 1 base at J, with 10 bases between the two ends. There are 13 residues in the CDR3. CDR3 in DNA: TGTGCCAGTATGAGAGTTGATAACTATGGCTACACCTTC. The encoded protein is CASMRVDNYGYTF. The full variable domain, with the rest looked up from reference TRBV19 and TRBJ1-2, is DGGITQSPKYLFRKEGQNVTLSCEQNLNHDAMYWYRQDPGQGLRLIYYSQIVNDFQKGDIAEGYSVSREKKESFPLTVTSAQKNPTAFYLCASMRVDNYGYTFGSGTRLTVV.

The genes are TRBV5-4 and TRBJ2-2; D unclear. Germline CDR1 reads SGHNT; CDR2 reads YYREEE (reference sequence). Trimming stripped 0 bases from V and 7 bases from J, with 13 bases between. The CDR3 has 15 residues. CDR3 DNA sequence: TGTGCCAGCAGCTTGGCCGGGCGGCCGGTCGGGGAGCTGTTTTTT. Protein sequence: CASSLAGRPVGELFF.

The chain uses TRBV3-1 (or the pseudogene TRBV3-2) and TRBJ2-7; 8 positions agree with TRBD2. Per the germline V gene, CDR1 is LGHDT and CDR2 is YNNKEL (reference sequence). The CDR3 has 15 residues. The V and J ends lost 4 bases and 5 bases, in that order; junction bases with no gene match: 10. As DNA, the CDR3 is TGTGCCAGCAGCCGTCTAGCGGGTCTAAACCACGAGCAGTACTTC. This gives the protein CASSRLAGLNHEQYF.

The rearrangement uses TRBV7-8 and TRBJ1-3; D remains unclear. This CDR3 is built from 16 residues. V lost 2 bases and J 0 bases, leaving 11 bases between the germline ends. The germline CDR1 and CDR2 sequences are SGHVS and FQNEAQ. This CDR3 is CASSLQLPVSGNTIYF. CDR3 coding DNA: TGTGCCAGCAGCTTACAGCTACCCGTCTCTGGAAACACCATATATTTT.

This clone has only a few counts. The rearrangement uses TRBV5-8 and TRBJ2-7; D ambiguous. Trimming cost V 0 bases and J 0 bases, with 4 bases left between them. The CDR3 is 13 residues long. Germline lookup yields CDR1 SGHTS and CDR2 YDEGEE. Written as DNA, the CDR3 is TGTGCCAGCAGCTTGGCCAACTCCTACGAGCAGTACTTC. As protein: CASSLANSYEQYF. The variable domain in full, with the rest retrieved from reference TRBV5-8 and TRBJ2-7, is EAGVTQSPTHLIKTRGQQATLRCSPISGHTSVYWYQQALGLGLQFLLWYDEGEERNRGNFPPRFSGRQFPNYSSELNVNALELEDSALYLCASSLANSYEQYFGPGTRLTVT.

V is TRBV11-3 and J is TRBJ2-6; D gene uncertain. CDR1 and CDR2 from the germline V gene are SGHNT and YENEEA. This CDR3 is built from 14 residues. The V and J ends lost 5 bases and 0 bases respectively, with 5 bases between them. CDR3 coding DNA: TGTGCCAGCAGCACCAACTCTGGGGCCAACGTCCTGACTTTC. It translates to CASSTNSGANVLTF.

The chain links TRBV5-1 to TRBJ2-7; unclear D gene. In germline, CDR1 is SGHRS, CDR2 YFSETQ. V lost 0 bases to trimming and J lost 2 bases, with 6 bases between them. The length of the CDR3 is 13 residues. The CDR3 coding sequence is TGCGCCAGCAGCTTGGACCCCACCTACGAGCAGTACTTC. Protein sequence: CASSLDPTYEQYF.

The CDR3 loop reads CASSARTGGNTIYF. CDR3 DNA sequence: TGTGCCAGCAGCGCTCGAACCGGCGGAAACACCATATATTTT. The chain carries TRBV5-6 and TRBJ1-3; D gene unclear. Germline CDR1 SGHDT, CDR2 YYEEEE. The CDR3 consists of 14 residues. The V end was cut by 4 bases, the J end by 4 bases, with 12 bases between. The whole variable domain, remainder taken from reference TRBV5-6 and TRBJ1-3, is DAGVTQSPTHLIKTRGQQVTLRCSPKSGHDTVSWYQQALGQGPQFIFQYYEEEERQRGNFPDRFSGHQFPNYSSELNVNALLLGDSALYLCASSARTGGNTIYFGEGSWLTVV.

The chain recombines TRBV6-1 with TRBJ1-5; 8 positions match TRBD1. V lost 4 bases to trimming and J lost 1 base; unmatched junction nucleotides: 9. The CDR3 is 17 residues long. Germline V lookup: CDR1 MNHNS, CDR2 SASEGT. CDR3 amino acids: CASSGTLQGASNQPQHF. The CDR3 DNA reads TGTGCCAGCAGTGGGACCCTGCAGGGGGCAAGCAATCAGCCCCAGCATTTT.

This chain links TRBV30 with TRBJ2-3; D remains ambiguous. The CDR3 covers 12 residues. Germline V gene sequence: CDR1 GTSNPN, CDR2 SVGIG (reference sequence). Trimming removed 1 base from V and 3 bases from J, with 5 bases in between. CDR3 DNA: TGTGCCTGGAGTGGCATGACAGATACGCAGTATTTT. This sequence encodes CAWSGMTDTQYF.

CDR3 sequence reads: CASSLSGYNEQFF. CDR3 DNA sequence: TGTGCCAGCAGCTTGAGCGGGTACAATGAGCAGTTCTTC. The genes are TRBV7-3 and TRBJ2-1; D may be TRBD2 (6 bases). The CDR3 contains 13 residues. Germline CDR1 is SGHTA and CDR2 is FQGTGA. V dropped 3 bases and J dropped 4 bases, with 7 bases sitting between them.

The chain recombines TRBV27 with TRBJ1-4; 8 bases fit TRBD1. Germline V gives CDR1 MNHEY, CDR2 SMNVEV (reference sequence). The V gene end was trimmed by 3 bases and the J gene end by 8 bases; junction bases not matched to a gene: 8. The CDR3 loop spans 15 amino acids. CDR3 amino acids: CASSFSGGDYEKLFF. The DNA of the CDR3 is TGTGCCAGCAGTTTTTCAGGGGGCGATTACGAAAAACTGTTTTTT.

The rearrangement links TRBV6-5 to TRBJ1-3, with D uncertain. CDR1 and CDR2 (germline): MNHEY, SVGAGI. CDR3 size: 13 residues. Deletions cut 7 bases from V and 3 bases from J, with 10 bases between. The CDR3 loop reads CASTLALGNTIYF. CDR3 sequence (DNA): TGTGCCAGCACTCTAGCGCTTGGAAACACCATATATTTT.